This T cell receptor (beta chain) was sequenced during a study of T cell repertoires in cytomegalovirus infection (dated by TCRdb to about 2019). As for the study more broadly: Because public TCR beta signatures pointed to carriage of CMV infection together with the matching HLA type, the HLA type of each donor mattered for the analysis. Results and caveats for the whole study, not just this receptor: The ex vivo response was dominated by HLA-C-restricted CMV-specific TCR beta clonotypes, and the single most frequent clonotype in two of eight donors was supplied by these HLA-C-restricted clonotypes. Cumulative frequency of public TCR beta family members discriminated carriers of CMV infection plus the relevant HLA type in this cohort and an independent 352-donor cohort.

The trim is 4 bases for V and 2 bases for J, with a gap of 17 bases between the germline ends. From the germline V gene, CDR1 is KGHSH and CDR2 is LQKENI. The CDR3 measures 16 amino acids from cysteine to phenylalanine. Just CDR3 DNA is preserved here, 48 bases in frame from base 1. The instrument was an Illumina HiSeq 1500. TCRdb handled the public reads itself, with Q25 trimming in fastp and clone calling in MiXCR, and kept productive beta chains. For every CDR3 protein sequence, its rows merge into one entry that carries the most common genes and DNA. This sample has 97,000 or so distinct CDR3 sequences in its table, and about 17% of those were observed once. Around 8.5% of the sample lies in the top ten. This clonotype has ten or more counts. The antigen this receptor binds is unknown. Within one base of it there is no much larger clone, and no base qualities were kept.

Sequencing input: PBMCs. The rearrangement joined TRBV18 to TRBJ1-1, with a weak D call of TRBD1 (6 bases match). This TCR came from a human donor in good health (CMV status not recorded). Some clones in this sample may be carry-over from other donors' samples. CDR3 protein: CASSLYTGIPNTEAFF. The nucleotides are TGTGCCAGCTCACTGTACACAGGGATTCCAAACACTGAAGCTTTCTTT.